These 13 T cell receptor beta chains were all obtained from the same sample, sequenced in a study of cytomegalovirus exposure and HLA in healthy donors. The PCR ran on 60 Vbeta and 13 Jbeta primers. Only in-frame clones appear in the TCRdb table, and some are missing; sequencing was by immunoSEQ multiplex PCR. The sample yields more than 200,000 clones, roughly four fifths seen once. Sequencing was done on a sample of PBMCs. The receptors originated from a girl between 10 and 17 years old in good health and CMV-seronegative.

The chain employs TRBV9 and TRBJ2-5; the match to TRBD1 covers 12 bases. The CDR3 covers 15 residues. The V gene's germline CDR1 is SGDLS and CDR2 YYNGEE. J gave up 5 bases and V 4 bases, and 6 bases lay outside the gene matches. CDR3 loop: CASSPRDRGPETQYF. CDR3 in DNA: TGTGCCAGCAGCCCCCGGGACAGGGGGCCGGAGACCCAGTACTTC.

The chain employs TRBV28 and TRBJ1-6, with D unclear. Germline V gene data show CDR1 as MDHEN and CDR2 as SYDVKM. V was pared by 1 base and J by 0 bases, with 10 bases between. The CDR3 loop spans 17 amino acids. For the CDR3, the DNA is TGTGCCAGCAGTTTATATTCCCACAGCTCCTATAATTCACCCCTCCACTTT. This sequence encodes CASSLYSHSSYNSPLHF.

The rearrangement joins TRBV18 to TRBJ1-3; 7 positions agree with TRBD1. The CDR3 is 15 residues long. CDR1 and CDR2 (germline): KGHSH, LQKENI. Trimming cost V 4 bases and J 4 bases; bases outside gene matches: 7. The CDR3 DNA reads as TGTGCCAGCTCACTTTTAGGGGGCACCGGAAACACCATATATTTT. Its protein product is CASSLLGGTGNTIYF.

The J gene is TRBJ2-3, the V gene TRBV9; D not resolved. The V end lost 7 bases, the J end lost 6 bases, and 9 bases lay between the germline ends. Germline V gene lookup returns CDR1 SGDLS and CDR2 YYNGEE. The CDR3 runs 11 residues. The CDR3 region has the DNA TGTGCCAGCGCGTCTCTTGATACGCAGTATTTT. Translation: CASASLDTQYF.

The chain is built from TRBV15 and TRBJ1-5; no firm D call. Per germline, CDR1 LNHNV and CDR2 YYDKDF (reference sequence). With 0 bases removed from V and 9 bases from J, the gap between germline ends came to 15 bases. This CDR3 spans 15 amino acids. CDR3 nucleotide sequence: TGTGCCACCAGCAGAGATCGAGGGCTCCAACGGCCCCAGCATTTT. Its protein product is CATSRDRGLQRPQHF.

Notes on this clone: An end of the junction differs from the germline gene, which may be a read error. V usage is TRBV27 and J usage is TRBJ2-7, with TRBD2 matching over 10 bases. Germline V CDR1 and CDR2: MNHEY, SMNVEV (reference sequence). The CDR3 has 13 amino acids. The CDR3 nucleotides are TGTGCCAGCGAGGTAGCGGGGGGTTACGAGCGGTACTTC. This encodes CASEVAGGYERYF.

This chain links TRBV27 with TRBJ1-3; no definite D call. Between the trimmed V and J ends, which lost 6 bases and 3 bases, there was a span of 9 bases. Germline V gene sequence: CDR1 MNHEY, CDR2 SMNVEV (reference sequence). This CDR3 spans 13 amino acids. The chain's CDR3 is CASRISGGNTIYF. The CDR3 nucleotides read TGTGCCAGCAGAATTTCAGGTGGAAACACCATATATTTT.

This clone was counted a few times. This chain connects TRBV29-1 to TRBJ1-1, with TRBD1 matching 7 bases. Unmatched junction bases numbered 3, after V lost 7 bases and J lost 1 base. Germline V gene data show CDR1 as SQVTM and CDR2 as ANQGSEA. The CDR3 has 12 residues. DNA of the CDR3: TGCAGCGCAGGGACAGCGAACACTGAAGCTTTCTTT. Residues: CSAGTANTEAFF.

V usage is TRBV27 and J usage is TRBJ2-2; TRBD1 is a possible D gene (5 bases). Germline assignment: CDR1 MNHEY and CDR2 SMNVEV (reference sequence). Trimming pared 2 bases from V and 6 bases from J, leaving 10 bases between. This CDR3 has 14 amino acids. As DNA, the CDR3 is TGTGCCAGCAGTTTAGCCGTAGGGGCCGGGGAGCTGTTTTTT. It codes for CASSLAVGAGELFF.

This rearrangement joins TRBV5-1 to TRBJ2-7; the match to TRBD1 covers 9 bases. Unmatched junction bases numbered 6, after V lost 2 bases and J lost 6 bases. Germline-derived CDR1 and CDR2 are SGHRS and YFSETQ. The CDR3 totals 14 residues. The CDR3 nucleotides read TGCGCCAGCAGCTTACAGGGGGCGATTAGCGAGCAGTACTTC. Protein sequence: CASSLQGAISEQYF.

V gene TRBV6-4 combines with J gene TRBJ1-1; 7 bases agree with TRBD1. The CDR3 is 15 amino acids. Germline V gene lookup returns CDR1 MRHNA and CDR2 SNTAGT. Trimming took 6 bases from V and 1 from J; bases not matched to a gene: 8. CDR3 amino acids: CASRATGVRNTEAFF. CDR3 DNA: TGTGCCAGCAGAGCCACAGGGGTACGGAACACTGAAGCTTTCTTT.

This chain links TRBV10-2 with TRBJ1-1, with D unresolved. This CDR3 has 13 residues. The germline V and J ends were trimmed by 0 bases and 7 bases, with 9 bases remaining between them. Germline values: CDR1 WSHSY, CDR2 SAAADI. As DNA, the CDR3 is TGCGCCAGCAGTGAGTCGACTCTGGTTGAAGCTTTCTTT. Translation: CASSESTLVEAFF.

For the CDR3, the DNA is TGTGCCAGCAGTCCTACTAGCGGACGCACAGATACGCAGTATTTT. Translating gives CASSPTSGRTDTQYF. V gene TRBV9 combines with J gene TRBJ2-3, with TRBD2 matching 8 bases. Germline V gene data show CDR1 as SGDLS and CDR2 as YYNGEE. With V trimmed by 5 bases and J by 1 base, 6 bases remained unmatched. This CDR3 is built from 15 residues.